This T cell receptor beta chain appears in the sequencing data of a study of T cell responses to AZD1222 COVID-19 vaccine. Overall study findings and caveats: The sample set comprised mostly white British donors with more females, and clonal diversity was possibly underestimated.

TCRdb's table, derived via immunoSEQ multiplex PCR, lists solely in-frame clones and lacks some. Here the sample spans roughly 93,000 clones, roughly nine tenths being singletons. Trimming removed 1 base from V and 1 base from J, with 5 bases in between. Germline V gene lookup returns CDR1 GTSNPN and CDR2 SVGIG (reference sequence). The CDR3 has 12 amino acids. Comment on this clone: Its specificity is not known.

The source of this sequence is an adult in good health. The specimen was peripheral blood, collected on day 0 of AZD1222 vaccination. This chain uses TRBV30 with TRBJ2-7, with D unclear. CDR3 protein: CAWSERSYEQYF. Here the CDR3 DNA reads TGTGCCTGGAGTGAAAGATCCTACGAGCAGTACTTC.